This entry is about one TCR beta chain. Its antigen is still unknown. CDR3 length equals 13 residues. V dropped 7 bases and J dropped 0 bases, with 8 bases sitting between them. The germline CDR1 and CDR2 sequences are SGHAT and FQNNGV. The record originates from a study of OX40 agonist ivuxolimab in advanced cancers. At the level of the study: Cohort: approximately 79% men, mean age 60, aged about 20 to 85. Prior anti-PD-1, anti-PD-L1 or anti-CTLA-4 therapy was allowed; 40% had some. General observations from the study: Circulating CD4+ and CD8+ T cells showed clonal expansion by week 6 at 0.1 to 3.0 mg/kg. Researchers report that CD8+ T cells had, on average, more expanded clones than CD4+.

Assay: immunoSEQ multiplex PCR; the TCRdb copy retains only in-frame clones and omits some. The sample has around 80,000 clones; 88% are singletons. Material: CD4+ or CD8+ T cells sorted from blood, obtained in a trial of the OX40 agonist ivuxolimab. The chain carries TRBV11-2 and TRBJ2-3; D remains ambiguous. The sequence was collected from an adult with an advanced solid tumor such as melanoma, head and neck, liver or kidney cancer. In DNA form, the CDR3 reads TGTGCCAGCAACCGGCGGAGCACAGATACGCAGTATTTT. It codes for CASNRRSTDTQYF.